This entry features one TCR beta chain sequence. The target of this receptor is not known. Qualities for individual bases were not recorded, and no much larger clone is one base off. Library construction relied on the immunoSEQ multiplex PCR assay. Here the immuneACCESS table is served through TCRdb, limited to in-frame sequences with V and J called. Missing clones are a known gap in these copies; in checked studies unresolved V genes cover under half, and the rest lacks a known reason. The sample has 55,000 to 80,000 clones on record, roughly 94% of them singletons. About 0.6% of the sample belongs to the ten largest clones. Per the germline V gene, MGHRA is the CDR1 and YSYEKL is the CDR2. A distance of 10 bases separates the germline ends of V and J, which lose 4 bases and 0 bases respectively. The cysteine opens and the phenylalanine closes a CDR3 of 14 amino acids. Here the CDR3 DNA is all that survives: 42 bases in frame from base 1.

This entry belongs to a study of T cell changes during pregnancy in multiple sclerosis (dated by TCRdb to the late 2010s). Notes on the research overall: The study looked at changes in the T cell repertoire across pregnancy in women with multiple sclerosis.

This TCR was recovered from a female donor with multiple sclerosis, enrolled in a pregnancy study. The sequences come from peripheral blood, collected in the third trimester of pregnancy. The chain joins TRBV4-1 to TRBJ2-7; matching of 5 bases hints at TRBD1 as the D gene. The nucleotides are TGCGCCAGCAGCCGAGTGGACAACTCCTACGAGCAGTACTTC. It translates to CASSRVDNSYEQYF.